This T cell receptor (beta chain) is from a study of T cell responses to AZD1222 COVID-19 vaccine. Study results and caveats: Reports say nearly half of spike-specific TCRs go after unmutated variant regions. CD4 TCRs linked to vaccination spanned spike, dominating at 160-218 and 743-854. Repertoires in all cases were sampled only once the peak T cell response had passed.

Generated by immunoSEQ multiplex PCR, the TCRdb table keeps only in-frame clones and is missing some. Found here are about 150,000 clones, 70% to 90% of them singletons; the top ten hold over 4.5%. About this clone itself: What it recognizes is unknown.

The length of the CDR3 is 14 residues. Germline CDR1 is MNHEY and CDR2 is SVGAGI. V was shortened by 5 bases and J by 4 bases, with 14 bases between the two germline ends. The sequence derives from an adult who received the AZD1222 COVID-19 vaccine. Specimen: peripheral blood, collected 28 days after the second AZD1222 dose. The rearrangement joins TRBV6-5 to TRBJ1-1, with D perhaps TRBD1 (6 bases). The CDR3 region is CASSTTQGSTEAFF. As DNA, the CDR3 is TGTGCCAGCAGTACTACACAGGGCTCCACTGAAGCTTTCTTT.